The clone carrying this T cell receptor (beta chain) was observed a handful of times. The data originate from a study of identical twins. MiXCR was run by TCRdb on the 5' RACE reads, yielding one entry per CDR3 protein. The data hold approximately 250,000 distinct CDR3 sequences, with 6.5% to 8% observed a single time. This CDR3 has 15 amino acids. Trimming pared 6 bases from V and 0 bases from J, leaving 11 bases between. The same sample was also studied in work on T cells expressing NK-cell markers.

V usage is TRBV12-3 or TRBV12-4 and J usage is TRBJ2-2; D is perhaps TRBD1 or TRBD2 (5 bases each). The origin of this receptor is a woman aged 18-29 years in good health. Sequenced material: CD8+ T cells sorted from blood. The CDR3 sequence: CASRPQGPNTGELFF. In DNA, the CDR3 is TGTGCCAGCAGGCCGCAGGGACCGAACACCGGGGAGCTGTTTTTT.